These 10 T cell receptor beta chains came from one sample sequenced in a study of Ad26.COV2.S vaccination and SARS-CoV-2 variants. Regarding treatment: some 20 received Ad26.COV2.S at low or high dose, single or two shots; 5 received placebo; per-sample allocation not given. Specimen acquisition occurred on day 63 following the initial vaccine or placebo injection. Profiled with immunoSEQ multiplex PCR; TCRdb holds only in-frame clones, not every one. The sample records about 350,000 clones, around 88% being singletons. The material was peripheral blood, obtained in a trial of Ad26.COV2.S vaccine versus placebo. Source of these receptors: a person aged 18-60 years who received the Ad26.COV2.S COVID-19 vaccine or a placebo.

The CDR3 sequence: CASSPGQGWPGANVLTF. CDR3 bases: TGTGCCAGCAGCCCAGGGCAGGGGTGGCCTGGGGCCAACGTCCTGACTTTC. The chain joins TRBV6-2 or TRBV6-3 to TRBJ2-6, with D perhaps matching TRBD1 (6 bases). Germline-derived CDR1 and CDR2 are MNHEY and SVGEGT. V was trimmed by 6 bases and J by 2 bases, leaving 17 bases between them. The length of the CDR3 is 17 residues.

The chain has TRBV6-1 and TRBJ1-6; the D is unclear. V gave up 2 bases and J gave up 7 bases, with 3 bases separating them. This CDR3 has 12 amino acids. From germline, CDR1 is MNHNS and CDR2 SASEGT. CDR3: CASSELNSPLHF. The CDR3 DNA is TGTGCCAGCAGTGAACTAAATTCACCCCTCCACTTT.

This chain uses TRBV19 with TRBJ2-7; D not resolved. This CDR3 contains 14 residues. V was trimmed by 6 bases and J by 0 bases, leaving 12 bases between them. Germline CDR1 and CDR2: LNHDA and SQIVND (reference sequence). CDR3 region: CASSKSFSSYEQYF. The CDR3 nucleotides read TGTGCCAGTAGCAAAAGTTTCAGCTCCTACGAGCAGTACTTC.

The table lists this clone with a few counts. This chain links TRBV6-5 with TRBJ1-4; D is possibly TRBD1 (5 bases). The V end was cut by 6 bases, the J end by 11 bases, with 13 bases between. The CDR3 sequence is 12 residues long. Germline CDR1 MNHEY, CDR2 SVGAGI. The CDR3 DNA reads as TGTGCCAGCAGCGCTAGCTCAGGGAAACTGTTTTTT. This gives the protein CASSASSGKLFF.

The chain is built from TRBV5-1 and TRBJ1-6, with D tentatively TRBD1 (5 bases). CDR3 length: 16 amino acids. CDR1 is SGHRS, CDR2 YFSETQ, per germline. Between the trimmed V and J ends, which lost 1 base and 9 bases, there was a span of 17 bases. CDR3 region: CASSLMAGQTVSPLHF. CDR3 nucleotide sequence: TGCGCCAGCAGCTTGATGGCAGGACAAACGGTTTCACCCCTCCACTTT.

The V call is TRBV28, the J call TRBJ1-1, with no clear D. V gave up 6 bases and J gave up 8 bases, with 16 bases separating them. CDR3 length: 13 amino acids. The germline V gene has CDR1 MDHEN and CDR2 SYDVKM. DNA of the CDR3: TGTGCCAGCAGCCTCCTCCGAGGGCAGGAAGCTTTCTTT. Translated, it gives CASSLLRGQEAFF. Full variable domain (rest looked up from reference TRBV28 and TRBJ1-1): DVKVTQSSRYLVKRTGEKVFLECVQDMDHENMFWYRQDPGLGLRLIYFSYDVKMKEKGDIPEGYSVSREKKERFSLILESASTNQTSMYLCASSLLRGQEAFFGQGTRLTVV.

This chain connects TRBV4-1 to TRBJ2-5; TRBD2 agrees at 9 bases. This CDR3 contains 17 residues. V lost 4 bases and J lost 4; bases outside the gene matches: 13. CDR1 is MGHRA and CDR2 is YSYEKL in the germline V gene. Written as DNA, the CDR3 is TGCGCCAGCAGCCGTGGGGGTTTAGCGGGAGTGGGAGAGACCCAGTACTTC. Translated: CASSRGGLAGVGETQYF.

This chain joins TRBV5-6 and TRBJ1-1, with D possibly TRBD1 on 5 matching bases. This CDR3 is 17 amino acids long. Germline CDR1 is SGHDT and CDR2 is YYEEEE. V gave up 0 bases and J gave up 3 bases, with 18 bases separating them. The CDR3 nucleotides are TGTGCCAGCAGCTTGGCCCTTGTGAAGGGGATTTACACTGAAGCTTTCTTT. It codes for CASSLALVKGIYTEAFF.

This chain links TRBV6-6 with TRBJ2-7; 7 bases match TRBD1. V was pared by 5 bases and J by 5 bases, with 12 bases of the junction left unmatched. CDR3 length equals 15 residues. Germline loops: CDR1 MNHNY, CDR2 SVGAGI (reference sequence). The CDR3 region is CASSQTETGQHEQYF. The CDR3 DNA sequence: TGTGCCAGCAGTCAAACAGAGACAGGGCAACACGAGCAGTACTTC.

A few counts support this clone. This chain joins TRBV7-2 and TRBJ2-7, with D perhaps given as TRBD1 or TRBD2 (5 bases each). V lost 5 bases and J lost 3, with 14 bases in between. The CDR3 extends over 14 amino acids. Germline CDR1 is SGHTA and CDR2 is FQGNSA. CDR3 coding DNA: TGTGCCAGCAGCGTCCAGGCAGGGAGCTACGAGCAGTACTTC. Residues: CASSVQAGSYEQYF.